This TCR beta chain stems from a study of glioma-infiltrating T cells after dendritic cell vaccination. Study-level information: Three intradermal dendritic cell vaccine injections were given every two weeks.

Described time point: after dendritic cell vaccination, including at tumor progression/relapse. Selection required adequate fresh-frozen tumor tissue plus more than two years' survival data. None of the glioblastoma patients had an isocitrate dehydrogenase mutation. Amplification used 60 V beta primers and 13 J beta primers. Clones were sequenced by immunoSEQ multiplex PCR, and TCRdb holds only the in-frame ones, with some missing. The sample has more than 95,000 clones; 90% are singletons. Unmatched junction bases numbered 21, after V lost 3 bases and J lost 4 bases. The CDR3 has 20 residues. Germline CDR1 reads SGHRS; CDR2 reads YFSETQ.

V gene TRBV5-1 combines with J gene TRBJ1-1, with 10 bases lining up with TRBD1. This receptor was taken from a human donor with glioblastoma. Sequencing was performed on blood, taken after dendritic cell vaccination. The CDR3: CASSSLIPGQGTSLGTEAFF. In DNA form, the CDR3 reads TGCGCCAGCAGCTCATTAATACCGGGACAGGGGACGTCGTTGGGCACTGAAGCTTTCTTT.